The 2 T cell receptor beta chains below all came from one sample that was sequenced in a study of human T cells and chemical hapten exposure. Time point given: pre-sensitization, week 0. Treatment described: therapeutic diphenylcyclopropenone sensitization with weekly scalp DPC. Via MiXCR, TCRdb re-called the RACE reads, giving one row per CDR3 protein. In the table there are 300,000 to 450,000 distinct CDR3 sequences, roughly 5.3% of which are singletons. This sample comprised whole blood, obtained in connection with sensitization to the hapten diphenylcyclopropenone (DPC). These receptors were taken from a woman in her forties or fifties with alopecia areata. Some clones in this sample may be carry-over from other donors' samples.

This clonotype has a count of ten or more. The chain has TRBV9 and TRBJ2-3; no clear D gene. The germline gives CDR1 SGDLS, CDR2 YYNGEE. V lost 0 bases, J lost 4 bases, and 6 bases lay in between. The CDR3 is made up of 13 amino acids. The CDR3, as DNA: TGTGCCAGCAGCGTAGGACGTGCAGATACGCAGTATTTT. This encodes CASSVGRADTQYF.

This clonotype has just a few counts. The J gene is TRBJ2-3, the V gene TRBV28, with 10 positions matching TRBD2. Trimming cost V 7 bases and J 0 bases; bases outside gene matches: 22. The germline gives CDR1 MDHEN, CDR2 SYDVKM. CDR3 length: 21 amino acids. The CDR3 DNA is TGTGCCAGCACCCCTTTGTCCCGGAGGACTAGCGGACCCGGGAGCACAGATACGCAGTATTTT. This encodes CASTPLSRRTSGPGSTDTQYF.